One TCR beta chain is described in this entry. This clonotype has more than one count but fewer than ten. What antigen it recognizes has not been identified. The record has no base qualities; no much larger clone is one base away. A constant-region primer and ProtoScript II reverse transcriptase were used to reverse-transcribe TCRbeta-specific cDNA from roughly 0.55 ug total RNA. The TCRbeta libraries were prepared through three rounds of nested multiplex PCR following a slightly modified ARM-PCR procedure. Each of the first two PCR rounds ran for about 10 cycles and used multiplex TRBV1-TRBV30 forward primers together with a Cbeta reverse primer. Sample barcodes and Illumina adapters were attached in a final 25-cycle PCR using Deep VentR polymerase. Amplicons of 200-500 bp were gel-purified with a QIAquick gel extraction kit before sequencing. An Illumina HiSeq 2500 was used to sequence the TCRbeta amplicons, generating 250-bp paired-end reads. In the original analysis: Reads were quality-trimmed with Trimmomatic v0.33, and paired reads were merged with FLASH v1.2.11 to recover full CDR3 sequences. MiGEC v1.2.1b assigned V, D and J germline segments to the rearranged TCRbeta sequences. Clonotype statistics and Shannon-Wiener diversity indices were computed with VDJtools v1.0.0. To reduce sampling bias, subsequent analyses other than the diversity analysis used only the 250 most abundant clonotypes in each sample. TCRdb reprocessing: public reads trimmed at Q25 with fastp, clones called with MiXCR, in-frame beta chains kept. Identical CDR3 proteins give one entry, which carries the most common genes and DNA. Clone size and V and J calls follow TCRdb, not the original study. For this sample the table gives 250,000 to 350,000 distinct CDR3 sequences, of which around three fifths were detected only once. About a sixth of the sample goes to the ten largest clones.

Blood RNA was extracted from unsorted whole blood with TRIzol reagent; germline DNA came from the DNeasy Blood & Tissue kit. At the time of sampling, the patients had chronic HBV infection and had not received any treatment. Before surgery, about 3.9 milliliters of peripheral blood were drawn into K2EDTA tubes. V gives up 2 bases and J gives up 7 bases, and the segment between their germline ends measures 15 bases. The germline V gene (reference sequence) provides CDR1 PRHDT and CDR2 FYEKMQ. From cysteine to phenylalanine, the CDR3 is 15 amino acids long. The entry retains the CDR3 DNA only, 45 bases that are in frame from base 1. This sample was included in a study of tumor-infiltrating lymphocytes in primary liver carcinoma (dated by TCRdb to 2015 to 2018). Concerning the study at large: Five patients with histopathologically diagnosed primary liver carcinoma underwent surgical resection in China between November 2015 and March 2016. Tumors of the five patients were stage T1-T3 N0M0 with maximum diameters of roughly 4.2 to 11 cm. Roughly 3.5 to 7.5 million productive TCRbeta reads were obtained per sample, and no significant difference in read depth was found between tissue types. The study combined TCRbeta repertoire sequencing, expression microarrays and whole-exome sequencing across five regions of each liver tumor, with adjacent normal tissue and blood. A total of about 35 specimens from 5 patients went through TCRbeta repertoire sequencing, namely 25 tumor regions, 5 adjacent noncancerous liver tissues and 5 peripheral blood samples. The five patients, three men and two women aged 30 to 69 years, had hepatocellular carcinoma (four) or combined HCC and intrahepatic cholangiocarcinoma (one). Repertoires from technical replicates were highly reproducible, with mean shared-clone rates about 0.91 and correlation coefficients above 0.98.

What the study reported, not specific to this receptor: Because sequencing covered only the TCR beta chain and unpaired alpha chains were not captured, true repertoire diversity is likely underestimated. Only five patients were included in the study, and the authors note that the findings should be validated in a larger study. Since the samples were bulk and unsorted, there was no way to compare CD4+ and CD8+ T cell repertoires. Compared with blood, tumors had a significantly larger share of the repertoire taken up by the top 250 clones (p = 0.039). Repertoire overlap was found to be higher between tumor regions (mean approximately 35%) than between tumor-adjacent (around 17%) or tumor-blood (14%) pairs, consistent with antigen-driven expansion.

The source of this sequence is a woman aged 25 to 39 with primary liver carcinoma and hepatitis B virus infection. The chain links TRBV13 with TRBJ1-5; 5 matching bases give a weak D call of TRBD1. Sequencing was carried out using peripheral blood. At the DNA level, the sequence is TGTGCCAGCAGCTTATGGGGGTCGGAGGGGCAGCCCCAGCATTTT. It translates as CASSLWGSEGQPQHF.